This TCR beta chain was sequenced for a study of T cells after yellow fever vaccination. At the level of the study: The SMART-Seq v4 Ultra Low Input method served to prepare the low-cell-number fractions.

The germline V gene encodes CDR1 SGHRS and CDR2 YFSETQ. The CDR3 covers 15 residues. Trimming left V 0 bases short and J 2 bases short, with 11 bases between. Study-wide results and limits: Abundant clonotypes from the bulk population could get into FACS-sorted repertoires as contaminants. Once the booster was given, most primary-vaccination clones reappeared, at roughly 96% for CD4 and more than 85% for CD8.

UMIs and a universal primer site were added when TCR cDNA was made by 5'RACE template switching. In TCRdb, the 5' RACE reads were re-called with MiXCR into one record per CDR3 protein. The profile shows under 300,000 distinct CDR3 sequences, 6.5% to 7.5% of them singletons. This clonotype has ten or more counts. Its antigen remains unidentified. The origin of this receptor is a man aged 25-45 years who received the YFV17D yellow fever vaccine. The chain uses TRBV5-1 and TRBJ2-5; D gene uncertain. The material was CD4+ T cells sorted from PBMCs, obtained on the day of the yellow fever booster vaccination. CDR3 sequence: CASSLGWGTQETQYF. In DNA, the CDR3 is TGCGCCAGCAGCTTGGGGTGGGGAACACAAGAGACCCAGTACTTC.